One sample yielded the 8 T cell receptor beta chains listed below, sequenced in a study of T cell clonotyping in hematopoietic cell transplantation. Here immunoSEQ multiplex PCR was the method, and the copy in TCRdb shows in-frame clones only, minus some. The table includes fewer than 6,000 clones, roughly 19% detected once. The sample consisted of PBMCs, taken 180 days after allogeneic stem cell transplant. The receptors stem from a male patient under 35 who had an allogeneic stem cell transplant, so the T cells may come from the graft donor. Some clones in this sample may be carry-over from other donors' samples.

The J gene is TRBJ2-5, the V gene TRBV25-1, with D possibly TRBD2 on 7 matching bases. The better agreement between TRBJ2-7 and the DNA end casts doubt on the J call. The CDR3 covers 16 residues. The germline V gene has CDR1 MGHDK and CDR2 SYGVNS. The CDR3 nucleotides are TGTGCCAGCAGTCTAGGGGGGCTAGCGGACGACTACGAGCAGTACTTC. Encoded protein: CASSLGGLADDYEQYF.

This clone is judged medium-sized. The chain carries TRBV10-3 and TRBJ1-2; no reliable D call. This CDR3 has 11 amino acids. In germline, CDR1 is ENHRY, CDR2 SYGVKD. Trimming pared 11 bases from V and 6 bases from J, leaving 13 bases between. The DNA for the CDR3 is TGTGCCGGCCTTCCCTTCGATGGCTACACCTTC. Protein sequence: CAGLPFDGYTF.

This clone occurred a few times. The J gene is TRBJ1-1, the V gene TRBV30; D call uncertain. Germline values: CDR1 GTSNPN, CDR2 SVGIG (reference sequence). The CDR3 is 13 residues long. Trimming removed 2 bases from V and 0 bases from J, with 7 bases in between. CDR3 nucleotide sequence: TGTGCCTGGAGTTCTGGGATGAACACTGAAGCTTTCTTT. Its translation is CAWSSGMNTEAFF. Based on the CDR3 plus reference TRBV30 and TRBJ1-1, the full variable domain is SQTIHQWPATLVQPVGSPLSLECTVEGTSNPNLYWYRQAAGRGLQLLFYSVGIGQISSEVPQNLSASRPQDRQFILSSKKLLLSDSGFYLCAWSSGMNTEAFFGQGTRLTVV.

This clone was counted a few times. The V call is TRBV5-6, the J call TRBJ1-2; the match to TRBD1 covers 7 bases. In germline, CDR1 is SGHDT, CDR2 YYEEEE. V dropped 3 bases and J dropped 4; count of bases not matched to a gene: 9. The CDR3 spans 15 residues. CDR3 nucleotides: TGTGCCAGCAGCTCCAACCGACAGGGCGTCTATGGCTACACCTTC. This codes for CASSSNRQGVYGYTF.

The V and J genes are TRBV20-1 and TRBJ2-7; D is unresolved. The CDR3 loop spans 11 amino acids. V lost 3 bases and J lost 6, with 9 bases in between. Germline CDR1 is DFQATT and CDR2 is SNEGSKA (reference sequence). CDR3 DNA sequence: TGCAGTGCTAGTCAGATTCCCGAGCAGTACTTC. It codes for CSASQIPEQYF.

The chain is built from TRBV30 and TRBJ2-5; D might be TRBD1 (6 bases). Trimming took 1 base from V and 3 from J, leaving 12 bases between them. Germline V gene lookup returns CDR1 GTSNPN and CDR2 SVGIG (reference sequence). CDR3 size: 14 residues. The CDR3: CAWSAMTGKETQYF. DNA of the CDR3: TGTGCCTGGAGTGCAATGACAGGAAAAGAGACCCAGTACTTC.

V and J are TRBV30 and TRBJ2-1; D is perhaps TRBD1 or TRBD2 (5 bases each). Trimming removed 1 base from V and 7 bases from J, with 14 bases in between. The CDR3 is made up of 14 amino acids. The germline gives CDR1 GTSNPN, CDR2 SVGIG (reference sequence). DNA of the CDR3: TGTGCCTGGAGTGGGTGGGACCCTAGGAATGAGCAGTTCTTC. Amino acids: CAWSGWDPRNEQFF.

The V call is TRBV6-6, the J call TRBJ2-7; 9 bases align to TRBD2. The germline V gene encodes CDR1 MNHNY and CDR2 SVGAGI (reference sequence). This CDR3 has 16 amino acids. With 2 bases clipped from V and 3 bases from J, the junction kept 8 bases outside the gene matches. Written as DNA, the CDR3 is TGTGCCAGCAGTTACGCAATTAGCGGGGGAAACTACGAGCAGTACTTC. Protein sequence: CASSYAISGGNYEQYF.